This note documents a single T cell receptor beta chain sequence. The antigen is unknown. These data are taken from a study of T cell responses to AZD1222 COVID-19 vaccine. The CDR3 totals 14 residues. V shed 5 bases and J shed 0 bases, with 11 bases lying between them. The V gene's germline CDR1 is GTSNPN and CDR2 SVGIG (reference sequence). Overall study findings and caveats: Females outnumbered males among donors, who were mostly white British; clonal diversity was possibly underestimated. Regions 160-218 and 743-854 dominated among vaccine-associated CD4 TCRs spanning spike.

Profiling relied on immunoSEQ multiplex PCR, and the TCRdb table lists in-frame clones only, not all of them. Counted here are 80,000 to 100,000 clones, 89% occurring once; the ten biggest clones make up about 2.7%. The chain carries TRBV30 and TRBJ1-3, with a weak D call TRBD1 (5 bases). The source material was peripheral blood, sampled on day 0 of MenACWY control vaccination. This clonotype was sampled from an adult in good health. The CDR3 DNA is TGTGCCTGGGGTAGGGGAAGCTCTGGAAACACCATATATTTT. It is translated as CAWGRGSSGNTIYF.